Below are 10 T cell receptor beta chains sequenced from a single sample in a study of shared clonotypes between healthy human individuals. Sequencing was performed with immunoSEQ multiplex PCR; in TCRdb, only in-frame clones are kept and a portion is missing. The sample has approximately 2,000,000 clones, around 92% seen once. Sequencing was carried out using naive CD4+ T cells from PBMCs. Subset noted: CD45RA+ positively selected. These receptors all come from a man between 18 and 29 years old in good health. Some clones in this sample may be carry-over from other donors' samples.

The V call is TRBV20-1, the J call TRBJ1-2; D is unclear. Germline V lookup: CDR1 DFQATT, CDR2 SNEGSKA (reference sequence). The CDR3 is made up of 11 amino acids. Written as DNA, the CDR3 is TGCACCTCATCGGAAGCGCAGGGCTACACCTTC. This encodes CTSSEAQGYTF.

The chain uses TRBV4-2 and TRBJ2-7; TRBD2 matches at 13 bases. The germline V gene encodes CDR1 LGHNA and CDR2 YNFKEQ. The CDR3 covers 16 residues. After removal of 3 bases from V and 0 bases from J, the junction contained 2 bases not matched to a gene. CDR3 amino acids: CASSQWTSGSSYEQYF. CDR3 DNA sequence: TGTGCCAGCAGCCAGTGGACTAGCGGGAGCTCCTACGAGCAGTACTTC.

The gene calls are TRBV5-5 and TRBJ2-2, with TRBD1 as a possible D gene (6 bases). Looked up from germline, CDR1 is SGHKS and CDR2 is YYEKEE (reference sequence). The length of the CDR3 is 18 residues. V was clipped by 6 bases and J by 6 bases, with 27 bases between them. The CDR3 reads CASTQGIAPRISAGELFF. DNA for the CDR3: TGTGCCAGCACCCAGGGGATAGCGCCACGGATAAGCGCCGGGGAGCTGTTTTTT.

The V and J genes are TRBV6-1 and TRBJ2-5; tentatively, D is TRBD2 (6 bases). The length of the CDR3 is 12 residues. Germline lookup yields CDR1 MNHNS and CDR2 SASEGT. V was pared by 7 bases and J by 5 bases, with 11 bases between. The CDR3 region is CASTLAGETQYF. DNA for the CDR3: TGTGCCAGCACACTAGCTGGTGAGACCCAGTACTTC.

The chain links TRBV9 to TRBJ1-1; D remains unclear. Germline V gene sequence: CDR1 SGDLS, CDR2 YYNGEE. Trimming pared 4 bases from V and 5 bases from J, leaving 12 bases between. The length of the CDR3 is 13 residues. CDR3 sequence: CASSSHVGTEAFF. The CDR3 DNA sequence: TGTGCCAGCAGCTCCCACGTTGGAACTGAAGCTTTCTTT.

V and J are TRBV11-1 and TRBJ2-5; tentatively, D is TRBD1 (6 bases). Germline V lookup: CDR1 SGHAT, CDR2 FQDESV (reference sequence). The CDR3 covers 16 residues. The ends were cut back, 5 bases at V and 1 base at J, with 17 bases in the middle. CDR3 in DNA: TGTGCCAGCAGCGCCCTCGGCGCAGGGGCCCAAGAGACCCAGTACTTC. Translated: CASSALGAGAQETQYF. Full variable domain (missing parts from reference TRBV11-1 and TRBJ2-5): EAEVAQSPRYKITEKSQAVAFWCDPISGHATLYWYRQILGQGPELLVQFQDESVVDDSQLPKDRFSAERLKGVDSTLKIQPAELGDSAMYLCASSALGAGAQETQYFGPGTRLLVL.

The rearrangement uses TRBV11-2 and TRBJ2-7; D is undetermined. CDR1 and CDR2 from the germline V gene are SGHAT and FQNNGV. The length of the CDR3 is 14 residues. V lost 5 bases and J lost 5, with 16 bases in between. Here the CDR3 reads CASSRRSGMHEQYF. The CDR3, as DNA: TGTGCCAGCAGCCGCAGGTCAGGCATGCACGAGCAGTACTTC.

In DNA form, the CDR3 reads TGCGCCAGCAGCTCACTAGCGGGAGGAGGGACCGGGGAGCTGTTTTTT. Translation gives CASSSLAGGGTGELFF. The rearrangement joins TRBV5-1 to TRBJ2-2, with 12 nucleotides matching TRBD2. The V gene's germline CDR1 is SGHRS and CDR2 YFSETQ. V shed 3 bases and J 5 bases; nucleotides not matched to a gene: 5. The CDR3 runs 16 residues.

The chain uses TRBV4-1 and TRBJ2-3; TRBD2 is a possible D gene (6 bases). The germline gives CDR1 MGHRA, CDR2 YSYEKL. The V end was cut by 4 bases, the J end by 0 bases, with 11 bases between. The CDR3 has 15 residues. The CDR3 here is CASSLSGPSTDTQYF. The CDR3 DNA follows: TGCGCCAGCAGCCTTAGCGGTCCTAGCACAGATACGCAGTATTTT.

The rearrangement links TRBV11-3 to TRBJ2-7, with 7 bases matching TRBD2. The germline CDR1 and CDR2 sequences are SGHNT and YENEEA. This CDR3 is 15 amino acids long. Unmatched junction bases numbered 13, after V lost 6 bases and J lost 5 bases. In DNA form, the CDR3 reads TGTGCCAGCAGTCCTCAGGGAGGGGTGATGGACGAGCAGTACTTC. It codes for CASSPQGGVMDEQYF.